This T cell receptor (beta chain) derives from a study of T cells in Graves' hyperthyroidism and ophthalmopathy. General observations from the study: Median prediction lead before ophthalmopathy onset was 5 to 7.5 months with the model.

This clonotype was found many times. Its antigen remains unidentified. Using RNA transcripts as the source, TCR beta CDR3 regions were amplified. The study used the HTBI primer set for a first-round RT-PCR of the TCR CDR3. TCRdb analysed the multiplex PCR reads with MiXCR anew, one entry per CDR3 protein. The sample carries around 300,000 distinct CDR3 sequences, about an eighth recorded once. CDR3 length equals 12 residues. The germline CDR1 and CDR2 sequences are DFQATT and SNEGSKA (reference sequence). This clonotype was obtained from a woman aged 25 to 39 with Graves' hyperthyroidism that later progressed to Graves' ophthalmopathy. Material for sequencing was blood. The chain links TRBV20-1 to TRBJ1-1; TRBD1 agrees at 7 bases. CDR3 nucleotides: TGCAGGGCTTCAGGGGGGGGCACTGAAGCTTTCTTT. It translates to CRASGGGTEAFF.